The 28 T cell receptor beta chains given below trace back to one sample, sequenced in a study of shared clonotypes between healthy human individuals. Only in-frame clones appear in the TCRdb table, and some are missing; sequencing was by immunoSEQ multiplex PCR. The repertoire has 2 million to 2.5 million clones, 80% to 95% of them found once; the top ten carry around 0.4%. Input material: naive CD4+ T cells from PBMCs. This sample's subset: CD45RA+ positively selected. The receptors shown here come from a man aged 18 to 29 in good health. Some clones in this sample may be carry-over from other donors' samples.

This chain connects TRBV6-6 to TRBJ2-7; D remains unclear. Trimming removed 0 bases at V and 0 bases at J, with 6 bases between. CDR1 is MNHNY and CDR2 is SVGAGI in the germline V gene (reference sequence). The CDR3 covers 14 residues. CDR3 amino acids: CASSYSSNSYEQYF. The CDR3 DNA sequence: TGTGCCAGCAGTTACTCGAGCAACTCCTACGAGCAGTACTTC.

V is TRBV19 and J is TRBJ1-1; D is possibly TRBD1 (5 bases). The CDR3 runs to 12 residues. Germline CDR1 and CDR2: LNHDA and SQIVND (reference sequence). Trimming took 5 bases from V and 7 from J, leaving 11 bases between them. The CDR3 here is CASSHDSIEAFF. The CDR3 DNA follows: TGTGCCAGTAGTCACGACAGTATTGAAGCTTTCTTT.

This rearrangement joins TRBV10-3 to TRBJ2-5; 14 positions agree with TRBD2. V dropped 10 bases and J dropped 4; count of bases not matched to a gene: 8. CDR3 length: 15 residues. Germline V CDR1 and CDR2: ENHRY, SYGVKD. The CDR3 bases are TGTGCCACAGGACTAGCGGGAGGAGTAGGAGAGACCCAGTACTTC. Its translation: CATGLAGGVGETQYF.

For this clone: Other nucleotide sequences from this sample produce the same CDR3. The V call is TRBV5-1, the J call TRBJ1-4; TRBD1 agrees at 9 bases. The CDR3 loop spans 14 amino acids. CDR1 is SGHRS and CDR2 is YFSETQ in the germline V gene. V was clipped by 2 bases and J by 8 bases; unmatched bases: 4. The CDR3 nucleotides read TGCGCCAGCAGCTTAGGACAGGGGAGCGAAAAACTGTTTTTT. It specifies CASSLGQGSEKLFF.

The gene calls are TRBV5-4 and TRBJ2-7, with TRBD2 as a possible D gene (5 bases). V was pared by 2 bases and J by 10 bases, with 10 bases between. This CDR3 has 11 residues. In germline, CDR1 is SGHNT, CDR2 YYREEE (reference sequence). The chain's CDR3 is CASSLDGNQYF. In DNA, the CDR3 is TGTGCCAGCAGCTTAGACGGGAACCAGTACTTC.

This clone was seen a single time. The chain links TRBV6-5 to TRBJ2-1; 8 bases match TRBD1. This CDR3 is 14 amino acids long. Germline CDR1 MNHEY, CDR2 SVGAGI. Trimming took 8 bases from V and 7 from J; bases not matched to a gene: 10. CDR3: CASHRPGQVNEQFF. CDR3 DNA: TGTGCCAGCCACCGGCCGGGACAGGTTAATGAGCAGTTCTTC.

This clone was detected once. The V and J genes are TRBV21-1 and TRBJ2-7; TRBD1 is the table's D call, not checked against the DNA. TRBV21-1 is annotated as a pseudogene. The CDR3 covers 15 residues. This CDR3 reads CASSTRDRGSYEQYF. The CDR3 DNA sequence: TGTGCCAGCAGCACCCGGGACAGGGGATCCTACGAGCAGTACTTC.

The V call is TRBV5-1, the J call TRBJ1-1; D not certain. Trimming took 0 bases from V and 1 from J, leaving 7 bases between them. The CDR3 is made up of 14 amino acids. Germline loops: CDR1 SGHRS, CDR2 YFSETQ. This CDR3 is CASSLGTSNTEAFF. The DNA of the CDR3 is TGCGCCAGCAGCTTGGGCACTTCGAACACTGAAGCTTTCTTT.

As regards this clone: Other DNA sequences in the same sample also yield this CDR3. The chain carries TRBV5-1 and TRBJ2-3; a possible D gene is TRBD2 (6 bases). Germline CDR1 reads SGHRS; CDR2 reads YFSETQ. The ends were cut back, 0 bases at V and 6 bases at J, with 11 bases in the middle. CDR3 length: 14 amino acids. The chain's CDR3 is CASSLASEGDTQYF. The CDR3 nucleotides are TGCGCCAGCAGCTTGGCGTCGGAGGGGGATACGCAGTATTTT.

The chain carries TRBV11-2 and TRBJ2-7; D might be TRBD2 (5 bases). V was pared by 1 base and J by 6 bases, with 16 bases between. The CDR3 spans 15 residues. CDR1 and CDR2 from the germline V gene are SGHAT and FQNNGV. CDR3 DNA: TGTGCCAGCAGCTTAGGGACTGCCGGTTTGATCGAGCAGTACTTC. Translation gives CASSLGTAGLIEQYF. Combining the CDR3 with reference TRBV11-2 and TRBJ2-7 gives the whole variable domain EAGVAQSPRYKIIEKRQSVAFWCNPISGHATLYWYQQILGQGPKLLIQFQNNGVVDDSQLPKDRFSAERLKGVDSTLKIQPAKLEDSAVYLCASSLGTAGLIEQYFGPGTRLTVT.

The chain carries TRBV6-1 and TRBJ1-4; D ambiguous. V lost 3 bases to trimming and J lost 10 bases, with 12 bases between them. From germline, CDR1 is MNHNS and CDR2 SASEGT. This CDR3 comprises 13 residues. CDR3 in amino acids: CASSDLRPGKLFF. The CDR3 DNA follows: TGTGCCAGCAGTGACTTGCGCCCTGGAAAACTGTTTTTT.

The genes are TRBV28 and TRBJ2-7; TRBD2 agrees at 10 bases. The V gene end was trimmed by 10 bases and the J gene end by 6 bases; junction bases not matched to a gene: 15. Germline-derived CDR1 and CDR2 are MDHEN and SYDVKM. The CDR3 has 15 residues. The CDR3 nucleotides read TGTGCCACGATACAGCCTAGCGGGAGTTCTTTCGAGCAGTACTTC. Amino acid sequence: CATIQPSGSSFEQYF.

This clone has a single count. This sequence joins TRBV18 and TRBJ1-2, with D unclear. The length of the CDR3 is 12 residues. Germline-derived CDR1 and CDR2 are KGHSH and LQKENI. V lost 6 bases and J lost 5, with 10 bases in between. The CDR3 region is CASSTPGYGYTF. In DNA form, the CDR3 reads TGTGCCAGCTCGACCCCAGGATATGGCTACACCTTC. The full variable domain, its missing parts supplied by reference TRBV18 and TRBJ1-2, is NAGVMQNPRHLVRRRGQEARLRCSPMKGHSHVYWYRQLPEEGLKFMVYLQKENIIDESGMPKERFSAEFPKEGPSILRIQQVVRGDSAAYFCASSTPGYGYTFGSGTRLTVV.

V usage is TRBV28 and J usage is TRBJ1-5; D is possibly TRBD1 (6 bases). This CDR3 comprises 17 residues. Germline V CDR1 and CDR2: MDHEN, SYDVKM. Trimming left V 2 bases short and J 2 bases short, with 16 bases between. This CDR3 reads CASSLKSPRGGNQPQHF. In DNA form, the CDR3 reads TGTGCCAGCAGTTTAAAATCCCCAAGGGGGGGCAATCAGCCCCAGCATTTT.

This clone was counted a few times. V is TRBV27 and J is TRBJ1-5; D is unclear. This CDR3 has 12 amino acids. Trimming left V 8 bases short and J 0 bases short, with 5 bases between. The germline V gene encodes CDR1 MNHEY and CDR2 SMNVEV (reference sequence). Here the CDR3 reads CASGFSNQPQHF. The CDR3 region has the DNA TGTGCCAGCGGATTTAGCAATCAGCCCCAGCATTTT.

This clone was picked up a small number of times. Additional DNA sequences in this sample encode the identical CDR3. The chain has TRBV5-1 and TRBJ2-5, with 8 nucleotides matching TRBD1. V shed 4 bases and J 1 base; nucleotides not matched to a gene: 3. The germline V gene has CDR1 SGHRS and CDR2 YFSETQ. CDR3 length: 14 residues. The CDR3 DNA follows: TGCGCCAGCAGCCCAGGACAGGGCCAAGAGACCCAGTACTTC. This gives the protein CASSPGQGQETQYF.

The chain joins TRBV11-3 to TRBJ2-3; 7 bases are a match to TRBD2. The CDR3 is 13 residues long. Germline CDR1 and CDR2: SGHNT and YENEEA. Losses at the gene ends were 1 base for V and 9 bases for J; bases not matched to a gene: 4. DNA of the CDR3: TGTGCCAGCAGCTTAGGGGAGGGTTCGACGCAGTATTTT. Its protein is CASSLGEGSTQYF.

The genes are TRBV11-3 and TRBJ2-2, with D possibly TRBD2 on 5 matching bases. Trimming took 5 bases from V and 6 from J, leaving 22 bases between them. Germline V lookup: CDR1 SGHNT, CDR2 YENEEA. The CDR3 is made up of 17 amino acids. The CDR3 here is CASSPRGGAGRPGELFF. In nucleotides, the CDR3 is TGTGCCAGCAGCCCCCGAGGTGGTGCGGGTCGGCCCGGGGAGCTGTTTTTT. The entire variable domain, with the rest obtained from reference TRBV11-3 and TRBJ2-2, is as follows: EAGVVQSPRYKIIEKKQPVAFWCNPISGHNTLYWYLQNLGQGPELLIRYENEEAVDDSQLPKDRFSAERLKGVDSTLKIQPAELGDSAVYLCASSPRGGAGRPGELFFGEGSRLTVL.

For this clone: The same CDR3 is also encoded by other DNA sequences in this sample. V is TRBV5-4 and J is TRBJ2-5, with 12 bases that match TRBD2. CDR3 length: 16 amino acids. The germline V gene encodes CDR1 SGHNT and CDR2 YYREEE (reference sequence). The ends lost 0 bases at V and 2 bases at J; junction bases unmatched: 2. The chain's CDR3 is CASSLALAGGQETQYF. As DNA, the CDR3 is TGTGCCAGCAGCTTGGCACTAGCGGGAGGTCAAGAGACCCAGTACTTC.

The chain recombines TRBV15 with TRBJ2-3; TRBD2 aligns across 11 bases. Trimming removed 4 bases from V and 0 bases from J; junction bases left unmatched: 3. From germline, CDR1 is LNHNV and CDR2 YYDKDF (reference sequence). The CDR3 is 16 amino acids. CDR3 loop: CATSIRTSGSTDTQYF. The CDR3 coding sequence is TGTGCCACCAGCATCAGGACTAGCGGGAGCACAGATACGCAGTATTTT.

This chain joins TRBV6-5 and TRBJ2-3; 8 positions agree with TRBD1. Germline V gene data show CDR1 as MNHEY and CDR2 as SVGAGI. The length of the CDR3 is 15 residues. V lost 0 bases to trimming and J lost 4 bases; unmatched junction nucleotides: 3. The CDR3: CASSYSTQGADTQYF. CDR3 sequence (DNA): TGTGCCAGCAGTTACTCGACACAGGGGGCAGATACGCAGTATTTT.

DNA of the CDR3: TGTGCCAGCAGTCCGACAGCGAACTATGGCTACACCTTC. Protein sequence: CASSPTANYGYTF. The chain couples TRBV6-5 to TRBJ1-2; D might be TRBD1 (5 bases). The CDR3 is 13 residues long. Trimming removed 5 bases at V and 2 bases at J, with 9 bases between. Germline CDR1 MNHEY, CDR2 SVGAGI.

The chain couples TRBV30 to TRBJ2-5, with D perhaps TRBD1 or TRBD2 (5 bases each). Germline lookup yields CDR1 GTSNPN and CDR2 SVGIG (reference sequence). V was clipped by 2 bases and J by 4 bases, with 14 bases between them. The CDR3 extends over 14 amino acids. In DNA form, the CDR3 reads TGTGCCTGGAGTCTTAAGGGGACCTCAGAGACCCAGTACTTC. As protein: CAWSLKGTSETQYF.

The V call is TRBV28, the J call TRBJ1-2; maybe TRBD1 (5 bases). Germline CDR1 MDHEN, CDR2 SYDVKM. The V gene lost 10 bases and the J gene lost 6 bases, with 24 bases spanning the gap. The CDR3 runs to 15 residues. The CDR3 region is CATRWGVSGGDGYTF. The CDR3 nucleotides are TGTGCCACCCGATGGGGCGTTTCAGGCGGGGATGGCTACACCTTC.

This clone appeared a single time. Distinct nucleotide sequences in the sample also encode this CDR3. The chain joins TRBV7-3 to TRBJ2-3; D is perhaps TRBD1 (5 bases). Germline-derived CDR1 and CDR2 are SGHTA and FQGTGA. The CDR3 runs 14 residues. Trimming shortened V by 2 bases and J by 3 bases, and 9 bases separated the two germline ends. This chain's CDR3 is CASSLAGLTDTQYF. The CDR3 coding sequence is TGTGCCAGCAGCTTAGCAGGGTTAACAGATACGCAGTATTTT.

The CDR3 here is CASNPLRAGGYTEAFF. For the CDR3, the DNA is TGTGCCAGTAACCCGCTCAGGGCGGGGGGTTACACTGAAGCTTTCTTT. J is TRBJ1-1 and V is TRBV19, with D perhaps TRBD1 (5 bases). This CDR3 is 16 amino acids long. V was pared by 7 bases and J by 3 bases, with 21 bases between. The germline CDR1 and CDR2 sequences are LNHDA and SQIVND (reference sequence).

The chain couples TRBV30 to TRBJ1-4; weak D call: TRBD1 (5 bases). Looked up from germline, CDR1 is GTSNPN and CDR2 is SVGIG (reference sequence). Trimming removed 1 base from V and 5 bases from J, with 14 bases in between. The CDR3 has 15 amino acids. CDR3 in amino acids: CAWSAWGSLNEKLFF. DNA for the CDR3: TGTGCCTGGAGTGCGTGGGGCAGCCTGAATGAAAAACTGTTTTTT.

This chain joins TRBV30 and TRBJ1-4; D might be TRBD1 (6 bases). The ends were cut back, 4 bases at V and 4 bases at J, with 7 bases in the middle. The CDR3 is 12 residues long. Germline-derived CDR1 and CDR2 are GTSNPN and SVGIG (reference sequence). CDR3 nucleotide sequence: TGTGCCTGGAAACAGGGTAATGAAAAACTGTTTTTT. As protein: CAWKQGNEKLFF.